The rows below give T cell receptor beta chains drawn from one sample of a study of cytomegalovirus exposure and HLA in healthy donors. TCRdb's copy holds only in-frame clones and misses some; the assay was immunoSEQ multiplex PCR. The data contain over 200,000 clones, roughly 87% of them singletons. Sample: PBMCs. These receptor sequences come from a man aged 35 to 55 in good health and CMV-seropositive. Both conserved end residues are part of each CDR3. The D gene is left open where the match is weak. Some rows have no size entry. The others give once, few or many, or a class for an expanded clone.

clone size,V gene,D gene,J gene,CDR3 DNA,CDR3 protein
once,TRBV2,NA,TRBJ2-1,TGTGCCAGCAGTCAGGTCAATGAGCAGTTCTTC,CASSQVNEQFF
NA,TRBV7-8,TRBD2,TRBJ2-7,TGTGCCAGCAGCTTAGTGCCTAGCGGGAGGAGGTCCTACGAGCAGTACTTC,CASSLVPSGRRSYEQYF
NA,TRBV7-9,NA,TRBJ2-7,TGTGCCAGCAGCCGGGTTCTCGGGGACGAGCAGTACTTC,CASSRVLGDEQYF
many,TRBV5-5,NA,TRBJ1-2,TGTGCCAGCAGCACCTCGGGACACCGTTTCTATGGCTACACCTTC,CASSTSGHRFYGYTF
NA,TRBV25-1,TRBD2,TRBJ2-5,TGTGCCAGCAGTGACACGCGGGAGTTTCTGGAGACCCAGTACTTC,CASSDTREFLETQYF
NA,TRBV5-1,TRBD1,TRBJ1-4,TGCGCCAGCAGCTTTTCCGGGACAGGGAGTACTAATGAAAAACTGTTTTTT,CASSFSGTGSTNEKLFF
NA,TRBV7-3,TRBD1,TRBJ2-1,TGTGCCAGCAGCATCCAGGGGGCTTTAAATGAGCAGTTCTTC,CASSIQGALNEQFF
NA,TRBV4-2,NA,TRBJ1-1,TGTGCCAGCAGCCAGGGGAGAACTGAAGCTTTCTTT,CASSQGRTEAFF
NA,TRBV2,NA,TRBJ2-1,TGTGCCAGCAGCCCAGCACGGAGCTCCTACAATGAGCAGTTCTTC,CASSPARSSYNEQFF
once,TRBV7-2,NA,TRBJ2-1,TGTGCCAGCAGCACCGGACAGATAAGGGGCAATGAGCAGTTCTTC,CASSTGQIRGNEQFF
NA,TRBV9,TRBD1,TRBJ2-1,TGTGCCAGCAGCCCGAGGGGGCGCAATGAGCAGTTCTTC,CASSPRGRNEQFF
NA,TRBV10-3,TRBD2,TRBJ2-7,TGTGCCATCAGTCTAAGCGGGAGGCCTGACTACGAGCAGTACTTC,CAISLSGRPDYEQYF
once,TRBV12-5,NA,TRBJ1-2,TGTGCTAGTGGTTTGCCCCGGGGACGACTAGAGGGCTACACCTTC,CASGLPRGRLEGYTF
NA,TRBV10-3,TRBD2,TRBJ2-3,TGTGCCACCCGGGGACTAGCTCTCGGAGATACGCAGTATTTT,CATRGLALGDTQYF
NA,TRBV7-9,TRBD1,TRBJ1-1,TGTGCCAGCAGGCCGACAGGGATACAAGCTTTCTTT,CASRPTGIQAFF
NA,TRBV7-9,TRBD2,TRBJ2-1,TGTGCCAGCAGCCTCGGACTAGCGGGCTCCTACAATGAGCAGTTCTTC,CASSLGLAGSYNEQFF
NA,TRBV5-6,NA,TRBJ2-1,TGTGCCAGCAGCTTTGTGAGGGATGAGCAGTTCTTC,CASSFVRDEQFF
NA,TRBV19,NA,TRBJ1-5,TGTGCCAGTAGAGGCGGTAGCAATCAGCCCCAGCATTTT,CASRGGSNQPQHF
NA,TRBV10-1,TRBD1,TRBJ2-7,TGCGCCAGCAGTGAGTCGACAGGGTCCGAGCAGTACTTC,CASSESTGSEQYF
NA,TRBV5-6,TRBD1,TRBJ1-5,TGTGCCAGCAGCCGGGACAGGGGGCAAACTCAGCCCCAGCATTTT,CASSRDRGQTQPQHF
NA,TRBV7-3,NA,TRBJ2-7,TGTGCCAGCAGCCCGAAAGGGGGCGGGATAAGCTCCTACGAGCAGTACTTC,CASSPKGGGISSYEQYF
NA,TRBV27,NA,TRBJ2-7,TGTGCCAGCAGTTTTAAGGCAGGGACTGTCTACGAGCAGTACTTC,CASSFKAGTVYEQYF
few,TRBV5-6,TRBD1,TRBJ2-1,TGTGCCAGCAGCCGGATTACCTTACGGGACAGGGAGTTCAATGAGCAGTTCTTC,CASSRITLRDREFNEQFF
NA,TRBV5-5,NA,TRBJ2-4,TGTGCCAGCAGCTTGGTGGCAGGGGTCGGAAACATTCAGTACTTC,CASSLVAGVGNIQYF
NA,TRBV4-1,NA,TRBJ2-7,TGCGCCAGCAGCCAAGAAGCAACGATAAGCTCCTACGAGCAGTACTTC,CASSQEATISSYEQYF
NA,TRBV7-9,NA,TRBJ1-2,TGTGCCAGCAGCCCCGGGACAAACTATGGCTACACCTTC,CASSPGTNYGYTF
NA,TRBV30,NA,TRBJ2-2,TGTGCCTGGAGTGAAGACAGCACCAACACCGGGGAGCTGTTTTTT,CAWSEDSTNTGELFF
NA,TRBV6-5,NA,TRBJ2-1,TGTGCCAGCAGCGGGACCTACAATGAGCAGTTCTTC,CASSGTYNEQFF
NA,TRBV11-3,TRBD2,TRBJ2-3,TGTGCCAGCAGCTTTGGGACTAGCGGGGTCACAGATACGCAGTATTTT,CASSFGTSGVTDTQYF